The rows below give T cell receptor beta chains drawn from one sample of a study of T-cell reconstitution after alpha-beta-depleted transplantation in children. TCRdb fed the PCR reads into MiXCR, producing one record per CDR3 protein. The sample lists 600,000 to 700,000 distinct CDR3 sequences; over 10% were seen once. The sequenced sample was PBMCs, obtained before TCRalphabeta/CD19-depleted stem cell transplant. The receptors originated from a girl between 2 and 10 years old with congenital amegakaryocytic thrombocytopenia, due to receive a stem cell transplant. Both conserved end residues are part of each CDR3. Each record gives: CDR3 length, D gene, clone size, V gene, J gene, CDR3 DNA, CDR3 protein. A D gene is named only where the DNA matches it firmly. Size is stated for part of the rows, as once, few or many counts, or as a class when the clone is expanded.

len: 15; d_gene: TRBD1; abundance: many; v_gene: TRBV20-1; j_gene: TRBJ1-2; CDR3nt: TGCAGTGCTAGAGATGCGACAGGGAAAGGGTATGGCTACACCTTC; CDR3aa: CSARDATGKGYGYTF
len: 13; d_gene: NA; abundance: many; v_gene: TRBV5-1; j_gene: TRBJ2-1; CDR3nt: TGCGCCAGCAGCGAATTCGGAGACAATGAGCAGTTCTTC; CDR3aa: CASSEFGDNEQFF
len: 15; d_gene: NA; abundance: NA; v_gene: TRBV28; j_gene: TRBJ2-7; CDR3nt: TGTGCCAGCACAACGTATGGGCTAGCGCCTTACGAGCAGTACTTC; CDR3aa: CASTTYGLAPYEQYF
len: 14; d_gene: NA; abundance: many; v_gene: TRBV6-1; j_gene: TRBJ2-7; CDR3nt: TGTGCCAGCAGGGGCCTTACTCCCTCCTACGAGCAGTACTTC; CDR3aa: CASRGLTPSYEQYF
len: 15; d_gene: TRBD2; abundance: many; v_gene: TRBV6-2/TRBV6-3; j_gene: TRBJ2-7; CDR3nt: TGTGCCAGCAGTTACGTAAGCGGGAGGGTCTTCGAGCAGTACTTC; CDR3aa: CASSYVSGRVFEQYF
len: 15; d_gene: NA; abundance: few; v_gene: TRBV18; j_gene: TRBJ2-2; CDR3nt: TGTGCCAGCTCACCACGACAGCCAGCCACCGGGGAGCTGTTTTTT; CDR3aa: CASSPRQPATGELFF
len: 14; d_gene: NA; abundance: NA; v_gene: TRBV7-3; j_gene: TRBJ2-2; CDR3nt: TGTGCCAGCAGCTCCGGGCTACAAACCGGGGAGCTGTTTTTT; CDR3aa: CASSSGLQTGELFF
len: 14; d_gene: NA; abundance: many; v_gene: TRBV15; j_gene: TRBJ1-1; CDR3nt: TGTGCCACCAGCAGAGAGGGGGGGCTTACTGAAGCTTTCTTT; CDR3aa: CATSREGGLTEAFF
len: 16; d_gene: TRBD2; abundance: few; v_gene: TRBV4-1; j_gene: TRBJ2-7; CDR3nt: TGCGCCAGCAGCCAAGGTGGTCGCGGGAGGTCCTACGAGCAGTACTTC; CDR3aa: CASSQGGRGRSYEQYF
len: 16; d_gene: NA; abundance: NA; v_gene: TRBV4-2; j_gene: TRBJ2-2; CDR3nt: TGTGCCAGCAGCCAACCGACTGGGGAGAGGACCGGGGAGCTGTTTTTT; CDR3aa: CASSQPTGERTGELFF
len: 14; d_gene: NA; abundance: NA; v_gene: TRBV29-1; j_gene: TRBJ1-1; CDR3nt: TGCAGCGTTGTCAGGCCGCCTGCGAACACTGAAGCTTTCTTT; CDR3aa: CSVVRPPANTEAFF
len: 14; d_gene: NA; abundance: many; v_gene: TRBV6-2/TRBV6-3; j_gene: TRBJ2-7; CDR3nt: TGTGCCAGCAGTTACGGGAGTCTGATTTACGAGCAGTACTTC; CDR3aa: CASSYGSLIYEQYF
len: 20; d_gene: TRBD1; abundance: many; v_gene: TRBV27; j_gene: TRBJ1-6; CDR3nt: TGTGCCAGCAGTTCAACCTACCGGGACAGGGTTTATTTGGGTAATTCACCCCTCCACTTT; CDR3aa: CASSSTYRDRVYLGNSPLHF
len: 17; d_gene: TRBD1; abundance: many; v_gene: TRBV7-9; j_gene: TRBJ2-7; CDR3nt: TGTGCCAGCAGCTTACCGGGACAGGGGCCCGGGTCCTACGAGCAGTACTTC; CDR3aa: CASSLPGQGPGSYEQYF
len: 10; d_gene: TRBD2; abundance: few; v_gene: TRBV18; j_gene: TRBJ2-7; CDR3nt: TGTGCCAGCTCACTGGGGAGGGAGTACTTC; CDR3aa: CASSLGREYF
len: 16; d_gene: TRBD2; abundance: many; v_gene: TRBV20-1; j_gene: TRBJ2-1; CDR3nt: TGCAGTGCTGGCGCCGCGGGAGTCTCTTTCTACAATGAGCAGTTCTTC; CDR3aa: CSAGAAGVSFYNEQFF
len: 13; d_gene: NA; abundance: many; v_gene: TRBV28; j_gene: TRBJ2-3; CDR3nt: TGTGCCAGCAGCTACCCCGGGTTCGATACGCAGTATTTT; CDR3aa: CASSYPGFDTQYF
len: 13; d_gene: NA; abundance: NA; v_gene: TRBV20-1; j_gene: TRBJ1-1; CDR3nt: TGCAGTGCTAAGCCCCGGGCCCGGGCTGAAGCTTTCTTT; CDR3aa: CSAKPRARAEAFF
len: 15; d_gene: NA; abundance: NA; v_gene: TRBV29-1; j_gene: TRBJ1-1; CDR3nt: TGCAGCGTTGAGGTTATCCCTTGTCTAAACACTGAAGCTTTCTTT; CDR3aa: CSVEVIPCLNTEAFF
len: 13; d_gene: NA; abundance: NA; v_gene: TRBV20-1; j_gene: TRBJ2-2; CDR3nt: TGCAGTGCTAGATCGCCAGGGGCCGGGGAGCTGTTTTTT; CDR3aa: CSARSPGAGELFF
len: 13; d_gene: NA; abundance: few; v_gene: TRBV15; j_gene: TRBJ2-5; CDR3nt: TGTGCCACCAGCAGCAATCGTCAAGAGACCCAGTACTTC; CDR3aa: CATSSNRQETQYF
len: 16; d_gene: TRBD1; abundance: NA; v_gene: TRBV5-4; j_gene: TRBJ2-2; CDR3nt: TGTGCCAGCAGCCGGGACAGGGCATTGAACACCGGGGAGCTGTTTTTT; CDR3aa: CASSRDRALNTGELFF
len: 15; d_gene: TRBD2; abundance: many; v_gene: TRBV29-1; j_gene: TRBJ2-1; CDR3nt: TGCAGCGTCTCGGGGGGTGGCATATCGCACAATGAGCAGTTCTTC; CDR3aa: CSVSGGGISHNEQFF
len: 16; d_gene: TRBD2; abundance: few; v_gene: TRBV3-1; j_gene: TRBJ2-7; CDR3nt: TGTGCCAGCAGTTTATTCACCGGGACTAGCGGGTACGAGCAGTACTTC; CDR3aa: CASSLFTGTSGYEQYF
len: 16; d_gene: NA; abundance: many; v_gene: TRBV5-1; j_gene: TRBJ2-7; CDR3nt: TGCGCCAGCAGTCAGGGGTTTTCGGAGCCCTCCTACGAGCAGTACTTC; CDR3aa: CASSQGFSEPSYEQYF
len: 17; d_gene: NA; abundance: NA; v_gene: TRBV29-1; j_gene: TRBJ2-7; CDR3nt: TGCAGCGTTGAATCGCATGCCTTCAGGATTCTTTCTTGGGGGCAGTACTTC; CDR3aa: CSVESHAFRILSWGQYF
len: 16; d_gene: NA; abundance: few; v_gene: TRBV14; j_gene: TRBJ2-1; CDR3nt: TGTGCCAGCAGCCAAGGTGCAGACCGTGTATACAATGAGCAGTTCTTC; CDR3aa: CASSQGADRVYNEQFF
len: 12; d_gene: NA; abundance: many; v_gene: TRBV24-1; j_gene: TRBJ2-5; CDR3nt: TGTGCCACCAGTGATTACCAAGAGACCCAGTACTTC; CDR3aa: CATSDYQETQYF
len: 14; d_gene: NA; abundance: NA; v_gene: TRBV18; j_gene: TRBJ2-7; CDR3nt: TGTGCCAGCTCACCACTTTCGGGGGGCGGCGAGCAGTACTTC; CDR3aa: CASSPLSGGGEQYF
len: 13; d_gene: TRBD2; abundance: many; v_gene: TRBV4-2; j_gene: TRBJ2-7; CDR3nt: TGTGCCAGCAGCCAAGAGGGACTAATCGAGCAGTACTTC; CDR3aa: CASSQEGLIEQYF
len: 14; d_gene: NA; abundance: many; v_gene: TRBV10-3; j_gene: TRBJ1-6; CDR3nt: TGTGCCATCACCCCCGACATAGATAATTCACCCCTCCACTTT; CDR3aa: CAITPDIDNSPLHF
len: 16; d_gene: NA; abundance: many; v_gene: TRBV12-3/TRBV12-4; j_gene: TRBJ2-2; CDR3nt: TGTGCCAGCAGACCCCTTGGCGCTTCAGACTACGGGGAGCTGTTTTTT; CDR3aa: CASRPLGASDYGELFF
len: 13; d_gene: TRBD1; abundance: few; v_gene: TRBV29-1; j_gene: TRBJ1-2; CDR3nt: TGCAGCGCCCAAGGACAGGGGGCTCGGGGCTACACCTTC; CDR3aa: CSAQGQGARGYTF
len: 11; d_gene: NA; abundance: many; v_gene: TRBV4-1; j_gene: TRBJ2-5; CDR3nt: TGCGCCAGCAGCCAAGACGGGACCCAGTACTTC; CDR3aa: CASSQDGTQYF
len: 15; d_gene: NA; abundance: few; v_gene: TRBV5-1; j_gene: TRBJ1-4; CDR3nt: TGCGCCAGCAGCTTGATCGGGGCCACTAATGAAAAACTGTTTTTT; CDR3aa: CASSLIGATNEKLFF
len: 15; d_gene: NA; abundance: NA; v_gene: TRBV28; j_gene: TRBJ2-7; CDR3nt: TGTGCCAGCAGTCCACCTAGCCTTAGGTCTTACGAGCAGTACTTC; CDR3aa: CASSPPSLRSYEQYF
len: 13; d_gene: NA; abundance: NA; v_gene: TRBV28; j_gene: TRBJ1-4; CDR3nt: TGTGCCCACGGAGGGCTCGCGCGTGAAAAACTGTTTTTT; CDR3aa: CAHGGLAREKLFF
len: 13; d_gene: NA; abundance: few; v_gene: TRBV20-1; j_gene: TRBJ2-2; CDR3nt: TGCAGTGCTTCACAGGGTAGCACCGGGGAGCTGTTTTTT; CDR3aa: CSASQGSTGELFF
len: 15; d_gene: NA; abundance: many; v_gene: TRBV12-3/TRBV12-4; j_gene: TRBJ2-7; CDR3nt: TGTGCCAGCAGTCCGAGGGACGTGTCTACCTACGAGCAGTACTTC; CDR3aa: CASSPRDVSTYEQYF
len: 14; d_gene: TRBD2; abundance: many; v_gene: TRBV20-1; j_gene: TRBJ2-1; CDR3nt: TGCAGTGCTAGACTAGCGGGGGCCTACAATGAGCAGTTCTTC; CDR3aa: CSARLAGAYNEQFF
len: 14; d_gene: NA; abundance: few; v_gene: TRBV5-6; j_gene: TRBJ2-5; CDR3nt: TGTGCCAGCAGCCGTTGGACCACGAAAGAGACCCAGTACTTC; CDR3aa: CASSRWTTKETQYF
len: 17; d_gene: TRBD2; abundance: few; v_gene: TRBV15; j_gene: TRBJ2-1; CDR3nt: TGTGCCACCAGCCCTCCCCTAGCGGAATTCCAAGACAATGAGCAGTTCTTC; CDR3aa: CATSPPLAEFQDNEQFF
len: 16; d_gene: TRBD2; abundance: many; v_gene: TRBV6-5; j_gene: TRBJ2-1; CDR3nt: TGTGCCAGCAGTTACTTCCCCAGCGGGAGCGCGAATGAGCAGTTCTTC; CDR3aa: CASSYFPSGSANEQFF